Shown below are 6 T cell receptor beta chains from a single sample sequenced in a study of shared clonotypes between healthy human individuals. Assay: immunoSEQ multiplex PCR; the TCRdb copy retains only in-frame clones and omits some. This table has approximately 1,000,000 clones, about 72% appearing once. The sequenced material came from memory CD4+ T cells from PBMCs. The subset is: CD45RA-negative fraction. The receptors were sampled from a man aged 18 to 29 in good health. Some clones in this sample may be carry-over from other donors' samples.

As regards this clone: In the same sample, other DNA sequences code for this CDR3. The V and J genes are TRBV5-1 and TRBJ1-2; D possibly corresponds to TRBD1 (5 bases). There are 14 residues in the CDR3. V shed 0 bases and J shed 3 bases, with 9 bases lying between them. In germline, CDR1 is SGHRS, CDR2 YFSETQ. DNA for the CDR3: TGCGCCAGCAGCTTGGCCGGGGGAGACTATGGCTACACCTTC. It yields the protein CASSLAGGDYGYTF.

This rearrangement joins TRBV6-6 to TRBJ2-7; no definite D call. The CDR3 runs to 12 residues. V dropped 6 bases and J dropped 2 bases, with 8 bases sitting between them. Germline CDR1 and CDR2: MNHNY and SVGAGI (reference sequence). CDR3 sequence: CASRQRTYEQYF. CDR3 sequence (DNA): TGTGCCAGCAGGCAGCGAACCTACGAGCAGTACTTC.

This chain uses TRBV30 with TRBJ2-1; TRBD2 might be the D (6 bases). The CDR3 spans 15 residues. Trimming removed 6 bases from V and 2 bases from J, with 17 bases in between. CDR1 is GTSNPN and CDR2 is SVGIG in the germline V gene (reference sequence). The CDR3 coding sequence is TGTGCCTGCAAACTAGCCCCGTTGGCCTACAATGAGCAGTTCTTC. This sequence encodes CACKLAPLAYNEQFF. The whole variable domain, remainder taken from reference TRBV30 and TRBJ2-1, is SQTIHQWPATLVQPVGSPLSLECTVEGTSNPNLYWYRQAAGRGLQLLFYSVGIGQISSEVPQNLSASRPQDRQFILSSKKLLLSDSGFYLCACKLAPLAYNEQFFGPGTRLTVL.

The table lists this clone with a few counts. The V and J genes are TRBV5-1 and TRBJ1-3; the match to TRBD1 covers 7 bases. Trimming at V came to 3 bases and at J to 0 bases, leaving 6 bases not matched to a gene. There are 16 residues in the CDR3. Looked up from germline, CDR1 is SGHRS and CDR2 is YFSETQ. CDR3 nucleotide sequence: TGCGCCAGCAGCTACGGACAGGCGAACTCTGGAAACACCATATATTTT. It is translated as CASSYGQANSGNTIYF.

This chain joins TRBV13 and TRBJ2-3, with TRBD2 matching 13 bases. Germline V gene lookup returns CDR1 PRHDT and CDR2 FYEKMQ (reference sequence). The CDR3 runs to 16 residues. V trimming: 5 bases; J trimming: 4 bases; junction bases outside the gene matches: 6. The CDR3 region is CASSLRLAGGPDTQYF. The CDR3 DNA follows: TGTGCCAGCAGCCTACGACTAGCGGGAGGCCCAGATACGCAGTATTTT.

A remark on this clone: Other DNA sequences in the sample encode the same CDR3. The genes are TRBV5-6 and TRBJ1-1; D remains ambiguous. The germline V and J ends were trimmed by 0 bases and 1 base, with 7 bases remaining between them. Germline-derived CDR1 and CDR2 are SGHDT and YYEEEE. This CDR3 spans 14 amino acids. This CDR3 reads CASSLDLGNTEAFF. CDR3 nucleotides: TGTGCCAGCAGCTTGGACCTAGGGAACACTGAAGCTTTCTTT.